This T cell receptor beta chain was captured by sequencing in a study of shared clonotypes between healthy human individuals. Whole-study context: Per-donor plates numbered three CD4 naive, three CD4 memory, two CD8 naive and one CD8 memory. Study conclusions and caveats: Few donors limited the genetic and exposure-history diversity represented.

Measured with immunoSEQ multiplex PCR; TCRdb has only the in-frame clones, and not every one. The data show some 740,000 clones, almost 95% seen once. This clone was counted between two and nine times. Its antigen is still unknown. The CDR3 consists of 14 residues. The germline CDR1 and CDR2 sequences are MNHNS and SASEGT. V shed 0 bases, J shed 7 bases, and the junction held 5 bases outside the gene matches. Terminally differentiated effector memory CD45RA+ cells were excluded by CCR7 positive selection of CD45RO-negative cells. The chain joins TRBV6-1 to TRBJ1-1, with 7 bases that match TRBD1. The clonotype originates from a man aged 30 to 45 in good health. The sequencing sample was made of naive CD8+ T cells sorted from blood. The CDR3 reads CASSEAPGQLEAFF. CDR3 in DNA: TGTGCCAGCAGTGAAGCACCGGGACAGCTTGAAGCTTTCTTT.